This TCR beta chain appears in the sequencing data of a study of blood T cell repertoires in COVID-19 (dated by TCRdb to the early 2020s). Background on the whole study: The collaborator samples originated in the United States, Italy and Spain and spanned the acute and convalescent phases of COVID-19. The sample metadata nearly always contained a de-identified subject ID, COVID-19 status, age in years and sex. The material from the prospective study consisted of cDNA or gDNA derived from T cells, B-cell-depleted T cells, or PBMCs. The samples were drawn from two sources: the first 160 participants of the ongoing ImmuneRACE study, and over 1,000 subjects contributed by 6 global collaborators. The dataset comprised deeply sampled blood TCRbeta repertoires from subjects exposed to, actively infected with, or recovered from COVID-19. The repertoires were made available in a free public database intended to serve as a resource for research on the immune response to SARS-CoV-2. HLA class I and class II types, where available, came from metadata supplied by the sample provider rather than from assay-based typing. General findings and caveats noted by the study authors: The amount of clinical and demographic metadata varied by source and participant and was provided uncurated.

The junction shows trimming of 6 bases on V and 3 bases on J, plus 11 bases between the germline ends. CDR1 and CDR2 were assigned from the germline V gene as MDHEN and SYDVKM. The CDR3 numbers 13 residues from cysteine through phenylalanine. CDR3 DNA is the only sequence kept; it has 39 bases, read in frame from the first base. The immunoSEQ Assay, a bias-controlled multiplex PCR, was used to amplify TCRbeta CDR3 regions from genomic DNA. Under the source paper's analysis protocol: The number of nucleated cells in each sample was estimated from the amplification of reference gene primers within the assay. Sequence reads were collapsed and filtered to measure the absolute abundance of every unique TCRbeta CDR3 rearrangement. For each sample, productive Simpson clonality was calculated as the square root of Simpson's diversity index across productive rearrangements. The immuneACCESS repertoire file appears here via TCRdb, limited to in-frame rearrangements. These files lack a portion of the clones; in checked studies, under half of the deficit traces to unresolved V genes, and the cause of the others is not known. For V, J and clone size, that table is used; D and trimming come from the DNA. The sample table records more than 300,000 clones; 85% to 90% of these occur just once. The leading ten clones occupy roughly 1.2% of the sample.

Turning to this clone: Its antigen is unknown. Base quality data are lacking; no much larger clone is found one base away.

Participants in the prospective study were aged about 18 to 100 years, lived in 20 to 30 United States geographic areas, and enrolled through a virtual design. In the prospective study, participants were assigned to cohorts based on the clinical history participants reported in a screening survey and a study questionnaire. For ImmuneRACE Cohort 3, a participant was defined as recovered based on two consecutive negative NP/OP PCR tests, clearance by a healthcare professional, or resolution of symptoms. In the prospective study, whole blood, serum and a nasopharyngeal or oropharyngeal swab were collected from each participant by mobile phlebotomists. Additional blood draws and questionnaires over a 2-month period could optionally be provided by prospective study participants. Prospective study blood samples were shipped either frozen or at room temperature before DNA extraction.

This TCR was sampled from a woman between 18 and 29 years old who had recovered from COVID-19. The sample comprised PBMCs or T cells enriched from blood (not recorded which). The chain couples TRBV28 to TRBJ1-2; the D gene is not confidently resolved. The base sequence is TGTGCCAGCAGAGAAACTAGCTACTATGGCTACACCTTC. Translated, this is CASRETSYYGYTF.